This T cell receptor beta chain was captured in a study of blood T cells in healthy people across ages (dated by TCRdb to the mid-2010s). Background for the entire study: In model experiments, template switching captured roughly one uniquely barcoded TCR beta cDNA molecule for every two T cells. The donors were split into four age groups: young (average around 15 years), middle-aged (about 40), aged (approximately 60) and long-lived (under 90). To avoid experimental bias, donors of different ages were distributed randomly across sequencing lanes. Using deep sequencing normalized with unique cDNA molecular identifiers, the study measured how TCR beta repertoire diversity changes with age. Two additional independent replicas of 1 million unique cDNA reads from the same blood draw were analyzed for two donors (one aged 18 to 29 and one aged 80 or older).

Overall study outcomes, separate from this receptor: The percentage of naive T cells measured by flow cytometry correlated strongly with observed TCR beta diversity. Compared with the aged group, the long-lived group had more naive CD4+ T cells, fewer expanded clones and increased TCR diversity, a pattern suggesting age selection. As age increased, observed TCR beta diversity per million T cells dropped in a roughly linear way, and a significant reduction was already evident by age 40. Since profiling was done on bulk unsorted PBMCs, naive and antigen-experienced compartments could not be conclusively compared. Donor CMV infection status was unknown, potentially confounding age-related changes in expanded clonotypes. Estimates of total diversity based on one million sequenced T cells were considered lower bounds and underestimates.

The donors were some 36 Caucasian individuals from Russia, aged roughly 6 to 100 years, who were systemically healthy. Each donor gave around 9 milliliters of peripheral blood, collected into EDTA-treated Vacutainer tubes. PBMCs were isolated by Ficoll-Paque density-gradient centrifugation, with at least 6 million obtained per sample. Total RNA was extracted from PBMCs with Trizol reagent, with at least 6 micrograms obtained per sample. The percentages of naive CD45RAhigh/CD27high T cells were determined by flow cytometry on a PBMC aliquot from every donor. CDR1 and CDR2 are drawn from the germline V gene: SGHTA, FQGNSA. The CDR3 covers 14 residues, taking in both the cysteine and the phenylalanine. Only CDR3 DNA remains: 42 bases, in frame from the first base. Library preparation used 5' RACE. The sequencer listed for this sample is Illumina HiSeq 2500. A second roughly 7 to 12 cycle PCR used a sample-barcoded 5' primer and a J-beta primer mix. A unique molecular identifier was introduced onto each TCR beta cDNA molecule by a template-switch 5' adaptor carrying 12 random nucleotides. Each sample yielded at least 2.5 million CDR3-containing paired-end reads. First-strand cDNA synthesis was performed from all RNA using the Mint cDNA synthesis kit, with priming by a TRBC-specific oligonucleotide. All cDNA was treated with uracil-DNA glycosylase and then went through a first 18-cycle PCR with the universal primers M1SS and BC2_uni_R. On the authors' methods: Normalization of each sample was performed by random selection of 1 million high-quality reads, each carrying a distinct molecular identifier. Instead of being binned into consensus sequences, reads that shared molecular identifiers were thrown out. CDR3 identification, clonotype clustering and error correction used MiTCR with a Q25 quality threshold and the strictest error-elimination algorithm. A nonparametric unseen species model with Euler transformation was used to estimate lower-bound total TCR beta diversity. TCRdb ran its own pipeline on the public reads, namely fastp trimming at Q25 and MiXCR clone calling, and kept in-frame beta chains. Each record represents a unique CDR3 protein, reported with the most common genes and DNA among its rows. The V and J calls were not made by the authors but by TCRdb's processing. The sample table lists 800,000 or so distinct CDR3 sequences, around 45% of them with a count of one. The ten largest clones represent 15% to 20% of the sample.

Note on this clonotype: The target of this receptor is not known. This may come from a read error, since a much larger clone is one base off.

The rearranged chain carries TRBV7-2 and TRBJ2-5, and 7 junction bases match TRBD2. With the DNA end fitting TRBJ2-7 better, the J assignment may be wrong. The source material was blood. The receptor comes from a man older than 75 in good health. The sequenced DNA: TGTGCCAGCAGCGACGTAGCGGGCAACTACGAGCAGTACTTC. Translation gives CASSDVAGNYEQYF.